Shown below are 27 T cell receptor beta chains from a single sample sequenced in a study of chemoradiotherapy in HPV16-positive cancers (dated by TCRdb to 2021 to 2024). The library was prepared using the immunoSEQ multiplex PCR assay. TCRdb limited this immuneACCESS table to in-frame rearrangements with V and J called. A share of clones is missing; checked studies link under half to unresolved V genes, and the rest is unexplained. The sample profile shows 45,000 to 60,000 clones; 90% of them were found once. The ten largest clones represent around 3.5% of the sample. The starting material was blood, obtained from a patient who underwent chemoradiotherapy. Every receptor here comes from a human donor with HPV-associated anogenital cancer.

In its sample, this clone was seen once. This chain joins TRBV10-3 and TRBJ2-1, with D perhaps TRBD2 (5 bases). V lost 3 bases and J 1 base, leaving 10 bases between the germline ends. The CDR3 spans 15 residues. Germline CDR1 ENHRY, CDR2 SYGVKD. The CDR3, as DNA: TGTGCCATCAGTGAAACCGGGGTTTCCTACAATGAGCAGTTCTTC. Amino acid sequence: CAISETGVSYNEQFF.

This clone occurred a few times. The V gene is TRBV30, the J gene TRBJ1-5; D not resolved. The CDR3 is made up of 16 amino acids. Germline V gene data show CDR1 as GTSNPN and CDR2 as SVGIG (reference sequence). With 0 bases removed from V and 4 bases from J, the gap between germline ends came to 16 bases. CDR3: CAWSVDVSTGNQPQHF. The CDR3 DNA sequence: TGTGCCTGGAGTGTAGATGTGTCAACTGGGAATCAGCCCCAGCATTTT. Filled out from reference TRBV30 and TRBJ1-5, the complete variable domain reads SQTIHQWPATLVQPVGSPLSLECTVEGTSNPNLYWYRQAAGRGLQLLFYSVGIGQISSEVPQNLSASRPQDRQFILSSKKLLLSDSGFYLCAWSVDVSTGNQPQHFGDGTRLSIL.

The chain combines TRBV18 with TRBJ2-5, with 7 bases lining up with TRBD2. J was trimmed by 1 base and V by 5 bases; bases with no gene match: 4. CDR1 and CDR2 from the germline V gene are KGHSH and LQKENI. The CDR3 loop spans 14 amino acids. The CDR3 loop reads CASSLPGGQETQYF. The DNA for the CDR3 is TGTGCCAGCTCATTACCGGGGGGCCAAGAGACCCAGTACTTC.

J is TRBJ2-7 and V is TRBV5-1, with TRBD1 identical over 8 bases. Germline loops: CDR1 SGHRS, CDR2 YFSETQ. V shed 4 bases and J 4 bases; nucleotides not matched to a gene: 7. The CDR3 consists of 14 residues. CDR3 loop: CASSRGQGRYEQYF. As DNA, the CDR3 is TGCGCCAGCAGCCGAGGACAGGGACGGTACGAGCAGTACTTC.

The gene calls are TRBV5-1 and TRBJ1-3; D ambiguous. This CDR3 has 13 residues. The germline V gene encodes CDR1 SGHRS and CDR2 YFSETQ. Trimming pared 0 bases from V and 4 bases from J, leaving 5 bases between. The CDR3 DNA is TGCGCCAGCAGCTTGGCGGGAGGAAACACCATATATTTT. Its protein is CASSLAGGNTIYF.

V is TRBV30 and J is TRBJ1-6; a weak D match, TRBD1 (6 bases). Germline CDR1 and CDR2: GTSNPN and SVGIG (reference sequence). This CDR3 spans 14 amino acids. Trimming stripped 5 bases from V and 8 bases from J, with 16 bases between. CDR3 residues: CAWRGGQGYSPLHF. DNA of the CDR3: TGTGCCTGGCGGGGGGGGCAGGGGTATTCACCCCTCCACTTT. The complete variable domain, with remaining parts taken from reference TRBV30 and TRBJ1-6, reads SQTIHQWPATLVQPVGSPLSLECTVEGTSNPNLYWYRQAAGRGLQLLFYSVGIGQISSEVPQNLSASRPQDRQFILSSKKLLLSDSGFYLCAWRGGQGYSPLHFGNGTRLTVT.

V is TRBV9 and J is TRBJ2-2; D perhaps matches TRBD2 (5 bases). V gave up 0 bases and J gave up 4 bases, with 7 bases separating them. CDR3 length equals 14 residues. Germline CDR1 SGDLS, CDR2 YYNGEE. The CDR3 protein is CASSVERATGELFF. For the CDR3, the DNA is TGTGCCAGCAGCGTAGAGAGGGCCACCGGGGAGCTGTTTTTT.

The rearrangement links TRBV6-5 to TRBJ2-3; D gene unclear. Germline values: CDR1 MNHEY, CDR2 SVGAGI. There are 15 residues in the CDR3. Trimming left V 0 bases short and J 0 bases short, with 7 bases between. The CDR3 protein is CASSYSRTSTDTQYF. The CDR3 DNA reads TGTGCCAGCAGTTACTCGCGTACTAGCACAGATACGCAGTATTTT.

The J gene is TRBJ2-3, the V gene TRBV7-6; 8 nucleotides line up with TRBD1. From germline, CDR1 is SGHVS and CDR2 FNYEAQ. The V segment lost 5 bases and the J segment 3 bases; nucleotides outside the gene matches: 7. The CDR3 has 15 residues. The CDR3 region is CASSMDRVVTDTQYF. The DNA for the CDR3 is TGTGCCAGCAGCATGGACAGGGTGGTAACAGATACGCAGTATTTT.

This chain uses TRBV27 with TRBJ1-5; perhaps TRBD1 as D (6 bases). Trimming shortened V by 5 bases and J by 10 bases, and 21 bases separated the two germline ends. The CDR3 is 15 amino acids. Germline V lookup: CDR1 MNHEY, CDR2 SMNVEV (reference sequence). The CDR3: CASSGRGPEISPQHF. CDR3 DNA: TGTGCCAGCAGTGGCAGGGGTCCGGAGATCAGCCCCCAGCATTTT.

The gene calls are TRBV4-3 and TRBJ2-3, with D possibly matching TRBD2 (6 bases). The V end lost 0 bases, the J end lost 5 bases, and 12 bases lay between the germline ends. CDR1 is LGHNA, CDR2 YSLEER, per germline. This CDR3 has 15 amino acids. Here the CDR3 DNA reads TGCGCCAGCAGCCAAGAAGGGACTCAGGGAGATACGCAGTATTTT. Protein product: CASSQEGTQGDTQYF.

In this sample, this clone turned up once. The chain uses TRBV9 and TRBJ2-1; 10 bases line up with TRBD2. Germline V gives CDR1 SGDLS, CDR2 YYNGEE. Trimming cost V 0 bases and J 8 bases; bases outside gene matches: 11. This CDR3 has 17 amino acids. The CDR3 region has the DNA TGTGCCAGCAGCGTAGGGCTCAGCGGGAGGGCTCCCGATGAGCAGTTCTTC. Amino acid sequence: CASSVGLSGRAPDEQFF. Full variable domain (missing parts from reference TRBV9 and TRBJ2-1): DSGVTQTPKHLITATGQRVTLRCSPRSGDLSVYWYQQSLDQGLQFLIQYYNGEERAKGNILERFSAQQFPDLHSELNLSSLELGDSALYFCASSVGLSGRAPDEQFFGPGTRLTVL.

V is TRBV19 and J is TRBJ2-3; 7 bases are a match to TRBD2. Germline trimming cut 3 bases from V and 1 base from J; bases unmatched to any gene: 7. CDR3 size: 16 residues. Germline CDR1 LNHDA, CDR2 SQIVND (reference sequence). The CDR3 sequence: CASSINGGGGTDTQYF. The CDR3 DNA is TGTGCCAGTAGTATTAATGGCGGGGGTGGCACAGATACGCAGTATTTT.

This chain uses TRBV7-3 with TRBJ2-5; 11 nucleotides agree with TRBD1. V lost 4 bases and J lost 5; bases outside the gene matches: 3. Germline V gene sequence: CDR1 SGHTA, CDR2 FQGTGA. CDR3 length equals 14 residues. The CDR3 DNA sequence: TGTGCCAGCAGCTGGACAGGGGGCCGCGAGACCCAGTACTTC. This codes for CASSWTGGRETQYF. The full variable domain, its missing parts supplied by reference TRBV7-3 and TRBJ2-5, is GAGVSQTPSNKVTEKGKYVELRCDPISGHTALYWYRQSLGQGPEFLIYFQGTGAADDSGLPNDRFFAVRPEGSVSTLKIQRTERGDSAVYLCASSWTGGRETQYFGPGTRLLVL.

This clone appeared once. The chain recombines TRBV10-2 with TRBJ2-7; 7 bases line up with TRBD1. Trimming cost V 4 bases and J 3 bases; bases outside gene matches: 6. Germline-derived CDR1 and CDR2 are WSHSY and SAAADI. The CDR3 has 14 residues. DNA for the CDR3: TGCGCCAGCAGTGGTTTTACAGGGGTCTACGAGCAGTACTTC. Protein product: CASSGFTGVYEQYF.

V usage is TRBV6-6 and J usage is TRBJ2-7; the D gene is possibly TRBD2 (5 bases). The germline CDR1 and CDR2 sequences are MNHNY and SVGAGI (reference sequence). CDR3 length: 13 residues. Trimming took off 6 bases at V and 3 bases at J, with 12 bases between the two ends. The CDR3: CASRSGSSYEQYF. The CDR3 DNA follows: TGTGCCAGCAGGAGCGGATCGAGCTACGAGCAGTACTTC.

The genes are TRBV6-5 and TRBJ2-1, with D perhaps being TRBD1 or TRBD2 (5 bases each). Trimming left V 4 bases short and J 10 bases short, with 23 bases between. CDR3 length equals 16 residues. Germline-derived CDR1 and CDR2 are MNHEY and SVGAGI. The CDR3 sequence: CASSSLHFGDAREQFF. CDR3 DNA: TGTGCCAGCAGTTCCCTCCATTTTGGGGACGCCAGGGAGCAGTTCTTC.

The rearrangement joins TRBV18 to TRBJ2-5; 9 nucleotides line up with TRBD2. The DNA end is more similar to TRBJ2-7, so the J call may be wrong. Germline assignment: CDR1 KGHSH and CDR2 LQKENI. The length of the CDR3 is 15 residues. DNA for the CDR3: TGTGCCAGCTCACCACAGGGACTAGCCTCCTACGAGCAGTACTTC. This codes for CASSPQGLASYEQYF.

This clone has only one observation. The chain combines TRBV2 with TRBJ1-1; D is perhaps TRBD1 (6 bases). CDR3 length: 15 amino acids. V shed 4 bases and J shed 0 bases, with 12 bases lying between them. Germline V gene lookup returns CDR1 SNHLY and CDR2 FYNNEI. Written as DNA, the CDR3 is TGTGCCAGCAGTGTACAGGGAGGCGTGAACACTGAAGCTTTCTTT. Protein: CASSVQGGVNTEAFF.

V and J are TRBV6-4 and TRBJ1-2; D is unclear. The V end was cut by 2 bases, the J end by 4 bases, with 8 bases between. The CDR3 is made up of 13 amino acids. Germline V gene data show CDR1 as MRHNA and CDR2 as SNTAGT. The CDR3 loop reads CASSDPYGYGYTF. CDR3 DNA sequence: TGTGCCAGCAGTGACCCGTACGGCTATGGCTACACCTTC.

The chain joins TRBV7-2 to TRBJ2-7; 8 positions match TRBD1. In germline, CDR1 is SGHTA, CDR2 FQGNSA. This CDR3 has 15 residues. Trimming at V came to 4 bases and at J to 7 bases, leaving 12 bases not matched to a gene. CDR3 region: CASSSALQGAREQYF. The CDR3 DNA reads as TGTGCCAGCAGCTCAGCACTTCAGGGGGCGCGTGAGCAGTACTTC. The variable domain in full, completed from reference TRBV7-2 and TRBJ2-7, reads GAGVSQSPSNKVTEKGKDVELRCDPISGHTALYWYRQSLGQGLEFLIYFQGNSAPDKSGLPSDRFSAERTGGSVSTLTIQRTQQEDSAVYLCASSSALQGAREQYFGPGTRLTVT.

This sequence joins TRBV6-1 and TRBJ2-5; D is unclear. Germline assignment: CDR1 MNHNS and CDR2 SASEGT. The V gene lost 6 bases and the J gene lost 5 bases, with 13 bases spanning the gap. The CDR3 covers 13 residues. CDR3 coding DNA: TGTGCCAGCAGCGTCCTGGCCGGCGAGACCCAGTACTTC. It specifies CASSVLAGETQYF.

This chain connects TRBV4-1 to TRBJ1-2; D might be TRBD1 (6 bases). Germline-derived CDR1 and CDR2 are MGHRA and YSYEKL. The CDR3 is 15 residues long. V lost 1 base, J lost 5 bases, and 14 bases lay in between. The DNA of the CDR3 is TGCGCCAGCAGCCAAGTAGTATCAGGGGCGTATGGCTACACCTTC. Translation gives CASSQVVSGAYGYTF.

A single count supports this clone. This chain connects TRBV5-6 to TRBJ2-5, with 9 nucleotides matching TRBD2. Losses at the gene ends were 4 bases for V and 5 bases for J; bases not matched to a gene: 6. There are 14 residues in the CDR3. In germline, CDR1 is SGHDT, CDR2 YYEEEE. CDR3 nucleotides: TGTGCCAGCAGCCAGGGACTAGCTGGGGAGACCCAGTACTTC. It specifies CASSQGLAGETQYF.

J is TRBJ1-2 and V is TRBV10-3; D not resolved. V dropped 0 bases and J dropped 5 bases, with 19 bases sitting between them. Germline V gene lookup returns CDR1 ENHRY and CDR2 SYGVKD. CDR3 length equals 17 residues. The CDR3 coding sequence is TGTGCCATCAGTGAGTCTTCCCTTTCGGCAGGCATTTATGGCTACACCTTC. This codes for CAISESSLSAGIYGYTF.

This clone appeared once. The chain combines TRBV9 with TRBJ1-2; D unresolved. The germline V and J ends were trimmed by 2 bases and 7 bases, with 9 bases remaining between them. The CDR3 loop spans 12 amino acids. Germline lookup yields CDR1 SGDLS and CDR2 YYNGEE. The CDR3 region is CASSVSGFGYTF. The CDR3 coding sequence is TGTGCCAGCAGCGTTTCAGGTTTTGGCTACACCTTC.

This chain uses TRBV7-8 with TRBJ1-6; D remains unclear. The CDR3 is 12 residues long. Germline CDR1 reads SGHVS; CDR2 reads FQNEAQ. The V and J ends lost 0 bases and 7 bases respectively, with 1 base between them. The CDR3, as DNA: TGTGCCAGCAGCTTAGCGAATTCACCCCTCCACTTT. This codes for CASSLANSPLHF.